This TCR beta chain derives from a study of T cells in Graves' hyperthyroidism and ophthalmopathy. Germline V gives CDR1 DFQATT, CDR2 SNEGSKA (reference sequence). The CDR3 loop spans 12 amino acids. Deletions cut 5 bases from V and 0 bases from J, with 7 bases between. The TCR beta CDR3 regions underwent amplification using RNA transcripts as the source. A first-round RT-PCR of the TCR CDR3 used the HTBI primer set. A single record per CDR3 protein comes from TCRdb applying MiXCR to the multiplex PCR reads. The data show hundreds of thousands of distinct CDR3 sequences, about two fifths seen once. This clonotype showed up many times.

The rearrangement uses TRBV20-1 and TRBJ1-1; D unclear. The sequence was obtained from a young man with Graves' hyperthyroidism. The source material was blood. The CDR3 sequence: CSAGTMNTEAFF. CDR3 bases: TGCAGTGCTGGAACGATGAACACTGAAGCTTTCTTT.